This T cell receptor beta chain was recorded in a study of cytotoxic CD8 clonotypes in ibrutinib-treated CLL (dated by TCRdb to about 2021). About the full investigation: The cohort included roughly 15 treatment-naive and eleven to twelve relapsed/refractory patients; about 18 were IGHV unmutated. Partial responses were observed in approximately 24 patients and complete responses in 2; after a median follow-up of around 68 months, remission was maintained in roughly 14 patients and progression was observed in approximately 12. Response samples were taken after a median of approximately 12 months on treatment, ranging from about 6 to 40 months. On average, each sample yielded approximately 250,000 productive templates and around 100,000 productive rearrangements. Longitudinal samples were available for about 30% of the roughly 86 trial participants. Cryopreserved peripheral blood mononuclear cells were obtained before treatment, at response, and at either sustained remission or disease progression.

On a MiSeq, deep resolution sequencing aimed for a depth between 1 in 1 million and 1 in 200,000 T cells, with each clonotype covered 10x on average. TCR beta libraries were generated with the immunoSEQ hsTCRB Kit. The paper's processing steps were these. The data were analyzed with ImmunoSEQ Analyzer and ImmunoSEQ Data Assistant, and V, D and J gene assignments followed IMGT definitions. Clonality, which ranges from 0 to 1, was calculated as one minus the normalized Shannon entropy of productive rearrangement frequencies. Only overrepresented clonotypes making up at least 0.05% of each patient's repertoire were included in the public clonotype analysis. About a dozen age-matched healthy donor repertoires from immuneACCESS served as clonality controls. Entries here come from immuneACCESS through TCRdb and include only in-frame sequences with V and J called. Some clones fail to appear in such tables; in the studies checked, an unresolved V gene covers under half of the shortfall, and the cause of the remainder is unknown. The V and J calls and clone size come from that table; D and trimming were worked out from the DNA. Counted in this sample were around 27,000 clones; around 52% of them appeared once. Around 5.1% of the sample lies in the top ten.

Approximately 2 micrograms of genomic DNA were extracted from cryopreserved PBMCs for TCR beta library preparation. Longitudinal blood samples from CLL patients receiving ibrutinib monotherapy were subjected to high-throughput TCR beta sequencing. The patients were enrolled in a single-center, open-label phase 2 trial of ibrutinib monotherapy. The paper as a whole reports these results and caveats: Baseline clonality exceeded that of age-matched healthy donors and correlated strongly with circulating CD8+ T-cell counts. Public clonotypes were found to be uncommon and were observed to contract or remain stable during treatment; the increase in clonality was shown to reflect expansion of private clonotypes at ibrutinib response. Clonality rose at ibrutinib response, remained stable during sustained remission, and dropped back toward baseline at progression. Lymph node repertoires were not examined, and the timing of sampling was not matched between patients in sustained remission and those whose disease progressed.

This clone was seen a single time. Its antigen is still unknown. Base qualities are not at hand, and no much larger clone is one base apart. Relative to germline, V is missing 0 bases and J is missing 3 bases, with 6 bases of the junction outside any gene match. The CDR3 holds 16 amino acids from the cysteine to the phenylalanine. Solely the CDR3 DNA is kept, with 48 bases framed from the first base. The germline V gene encodes CDR1 MGHRA and CDR2 YSYEKL. The sample in question was PBMCs, obtained before ibrutinib treatment. The chain was built from TRBV4-1 and TRBJ2-3; the junction holds 7 bases that match TRBD2. The source of this sequence is a human donor with chronic lymphocytic leukemia. CDR3 protein: CASSQESGLVTDTQYF. The sequenced DNA is TGCGCCAGCAGCCAAGAGTCAGGACTAGTAACAGATACGCAGTATTTT.